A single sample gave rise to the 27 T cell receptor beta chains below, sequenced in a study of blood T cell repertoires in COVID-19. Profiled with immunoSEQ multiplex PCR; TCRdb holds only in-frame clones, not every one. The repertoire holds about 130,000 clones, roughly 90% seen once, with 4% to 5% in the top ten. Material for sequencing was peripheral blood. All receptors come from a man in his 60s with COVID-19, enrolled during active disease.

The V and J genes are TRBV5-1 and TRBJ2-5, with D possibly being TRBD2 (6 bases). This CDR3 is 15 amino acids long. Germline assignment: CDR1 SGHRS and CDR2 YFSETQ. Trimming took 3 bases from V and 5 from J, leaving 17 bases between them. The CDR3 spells CASSWGVPREETQYF. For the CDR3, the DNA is TGCGCCAGCAGCTGGGGGGTCCCCCGCGAGGAGACCCAGTACTTC.

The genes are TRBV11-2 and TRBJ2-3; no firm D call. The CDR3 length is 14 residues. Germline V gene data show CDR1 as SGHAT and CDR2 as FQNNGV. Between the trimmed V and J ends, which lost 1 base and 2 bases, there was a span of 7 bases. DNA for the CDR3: TGTGCCAGCAGCTTAGGCAGATTCACAGATACGCAGTATTTT. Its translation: CASSLGRFTDTQYF.

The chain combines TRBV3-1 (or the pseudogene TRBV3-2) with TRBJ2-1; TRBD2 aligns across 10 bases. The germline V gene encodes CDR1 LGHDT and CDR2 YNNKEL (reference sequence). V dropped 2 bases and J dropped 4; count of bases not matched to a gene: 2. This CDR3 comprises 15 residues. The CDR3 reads CASSQQLAGYNEQFF. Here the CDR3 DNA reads TGTGCCAGCAGCCAACAACTAGCGGGGTACAATGAGCAGTTCTTC.

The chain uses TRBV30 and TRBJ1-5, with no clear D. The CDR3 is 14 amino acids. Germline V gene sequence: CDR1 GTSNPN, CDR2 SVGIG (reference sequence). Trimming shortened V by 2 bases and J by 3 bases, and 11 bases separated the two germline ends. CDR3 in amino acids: CAWSPGINNQPQHF. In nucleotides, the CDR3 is TGTGCCTGGAGTCCCGGGATTAACAATCAGCCCCAGCATTTT.

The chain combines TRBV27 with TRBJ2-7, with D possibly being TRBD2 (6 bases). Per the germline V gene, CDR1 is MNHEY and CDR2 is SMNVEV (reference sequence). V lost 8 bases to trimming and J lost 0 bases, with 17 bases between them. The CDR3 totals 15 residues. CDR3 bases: TGTGCCAGCCGACCCGGGACTCTGAGCTCCTACGAGCAGTACTTC. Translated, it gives CASRPGTLSSYEQYF.

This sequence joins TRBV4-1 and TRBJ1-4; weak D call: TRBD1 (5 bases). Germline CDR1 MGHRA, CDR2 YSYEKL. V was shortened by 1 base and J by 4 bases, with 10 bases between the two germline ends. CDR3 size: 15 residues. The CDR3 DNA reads TGCGCCAGCAGCCAAGCTCCGACAGATAATGAAAAACTGTTTTTT. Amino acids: CASSQAPTDNEKLFF.

The CDR3 bases are TGTGCCAGCAGTTTCGGCAGCGGGAGAGTCGATGAGCAGTTCTTC. This codes for CASSFGSGRVDEQFF. This chain joins TRBV28 and TRBJ2-1, with TRBD2 identical over 8 bases. V lost 3 bases and J lost 8; bases outside the gene matches: 9. The CDR3 length is 15 residues. Germline V gene lookup returns CDR1 MDHEN and CDR2 SYDVKM.

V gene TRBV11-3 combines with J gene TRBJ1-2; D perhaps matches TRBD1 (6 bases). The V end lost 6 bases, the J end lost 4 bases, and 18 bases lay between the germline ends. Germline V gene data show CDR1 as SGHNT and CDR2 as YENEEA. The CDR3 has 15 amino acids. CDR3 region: CASSRTSGGAYGYTF. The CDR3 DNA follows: TGTGCCAGCAGTCGCACTTCGGGGGGGGCCTATGGCTACACCTTC.

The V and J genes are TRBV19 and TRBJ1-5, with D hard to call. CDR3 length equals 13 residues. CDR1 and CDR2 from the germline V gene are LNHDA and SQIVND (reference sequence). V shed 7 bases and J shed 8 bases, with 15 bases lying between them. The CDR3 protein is CASTVSHREPQHF. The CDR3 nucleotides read TGTGCCAGTACGGTAAGCCATAGAGAGCCCCAGCATTTT.

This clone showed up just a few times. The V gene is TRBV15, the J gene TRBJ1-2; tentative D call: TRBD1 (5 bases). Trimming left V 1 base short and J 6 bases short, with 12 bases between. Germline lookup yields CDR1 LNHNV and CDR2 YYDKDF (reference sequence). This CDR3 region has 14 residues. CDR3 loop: CATSRAAGPDGYTF. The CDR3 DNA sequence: TGTGCCACCAGCAGAGCGGCGGGACCCGATGGCTACACCTTC.

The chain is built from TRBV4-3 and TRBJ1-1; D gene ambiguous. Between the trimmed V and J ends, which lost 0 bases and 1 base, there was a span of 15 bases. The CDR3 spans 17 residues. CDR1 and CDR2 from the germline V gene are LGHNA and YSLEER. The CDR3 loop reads CASSQDFGVLSNTEAFF. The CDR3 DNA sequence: TGCGCCAGCAGCCAAGATTTCGGGGTCCTATCGAACACTGAAGCTTTCTTT.

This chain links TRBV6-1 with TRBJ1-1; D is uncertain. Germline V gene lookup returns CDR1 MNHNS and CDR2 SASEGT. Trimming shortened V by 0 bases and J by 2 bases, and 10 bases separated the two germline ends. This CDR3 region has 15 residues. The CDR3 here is CASSEALTYNTEAFF. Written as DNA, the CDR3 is TGTGCCAGCAGTGAAGCCCTAACTTACAACACTGAAGCTTTCTTT.

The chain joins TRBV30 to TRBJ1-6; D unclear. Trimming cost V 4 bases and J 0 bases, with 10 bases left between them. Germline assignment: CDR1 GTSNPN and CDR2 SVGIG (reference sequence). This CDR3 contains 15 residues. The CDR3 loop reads CAWMRGSSYNSPLHF. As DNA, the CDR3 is TGTGCCTGGATGCGGGGAAGCTCCTATAATTCACCCCTCCACTTT.

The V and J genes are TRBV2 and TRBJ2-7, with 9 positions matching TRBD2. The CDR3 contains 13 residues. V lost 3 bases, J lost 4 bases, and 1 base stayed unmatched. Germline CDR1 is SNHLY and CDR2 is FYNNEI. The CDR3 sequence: CASSEREGYEQYF. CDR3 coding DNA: TGTGCCAGCAGTGAGCGGGAGGGGTACGAGCAGTACTTC.

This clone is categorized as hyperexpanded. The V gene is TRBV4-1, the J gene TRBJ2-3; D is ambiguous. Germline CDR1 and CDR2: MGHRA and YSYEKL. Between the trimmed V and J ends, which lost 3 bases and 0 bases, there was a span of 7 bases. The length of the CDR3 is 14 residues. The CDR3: CASSQTSSTDTQYF. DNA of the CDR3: TGCGCCAGCAGCCAGACTTCTAGCACAGATACGCAGTATTTT.

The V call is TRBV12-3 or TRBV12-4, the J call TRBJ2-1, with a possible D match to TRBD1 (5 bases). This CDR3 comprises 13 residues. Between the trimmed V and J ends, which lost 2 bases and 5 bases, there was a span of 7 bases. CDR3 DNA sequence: TGTGCCAGCAGTTTAACCAGGGACAATGAGCAGTTCTTC. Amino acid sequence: CASSLTRDNEQFF.

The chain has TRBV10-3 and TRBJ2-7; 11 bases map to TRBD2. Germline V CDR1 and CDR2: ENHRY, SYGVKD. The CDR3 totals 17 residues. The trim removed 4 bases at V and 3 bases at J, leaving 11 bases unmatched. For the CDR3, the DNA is TGTGCCATCAGTGTCGGGACTAGCGGAACCTCGAACTACGAGCAGTACTTC. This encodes CAISVGTSGTSNYEQYF.

The CDR3, as DNA: TGTGCCAGCAGCTTGTCGCAGGGGGCCTACAATGAGCAGTTCTTC. This codes for CASSLSQGAYNEQFF. This chain uses TRBV11-2 with TRBJ2-1, with 7 bases aligning to TRBD1. CDR3 length equals 15 residues. The V gene end was trimmed by 3 bases and the J gene end by 2 bases; junction bases not matched to a gene: 4. Germline values: CDR1 SGHAT, CDR2 FQNNGV.

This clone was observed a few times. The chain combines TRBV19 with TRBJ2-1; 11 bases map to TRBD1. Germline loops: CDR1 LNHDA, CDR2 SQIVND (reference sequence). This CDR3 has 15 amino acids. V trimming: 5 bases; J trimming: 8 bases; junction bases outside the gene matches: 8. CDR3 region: CASSSRDRGWDEQFF. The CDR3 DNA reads TGTGCCAGTAGTTCCCGGGACAGGGGGTGGGATGAGCAGTTCTTC.

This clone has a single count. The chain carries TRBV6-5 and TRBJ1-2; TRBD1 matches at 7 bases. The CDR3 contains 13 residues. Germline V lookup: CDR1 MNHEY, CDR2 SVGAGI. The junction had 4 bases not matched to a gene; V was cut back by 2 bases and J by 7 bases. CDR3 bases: TGTGCCAGCAGTTACAGGGGGCACAGTGGCTACACCTTC. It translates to CASSYRGHSGYTF.

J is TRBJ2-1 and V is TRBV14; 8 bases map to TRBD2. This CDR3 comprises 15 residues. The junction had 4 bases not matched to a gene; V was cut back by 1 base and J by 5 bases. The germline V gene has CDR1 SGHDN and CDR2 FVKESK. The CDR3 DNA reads TGTGCCAGCAGCCAAGTAGCGGGATCGAACAATGAGCAGTTCTTC. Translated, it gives CASSQVAGSNNEQFF.

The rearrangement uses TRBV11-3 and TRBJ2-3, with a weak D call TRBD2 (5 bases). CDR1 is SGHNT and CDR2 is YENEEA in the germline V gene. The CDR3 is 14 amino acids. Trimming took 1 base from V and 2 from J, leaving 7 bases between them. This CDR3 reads CASSLVGVTDTQYF. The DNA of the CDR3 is TGTGCCAGCAGCTTAGTGGGAGTCACAGATACGCAGTATTTT. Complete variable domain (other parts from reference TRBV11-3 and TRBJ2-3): EAGVVQSPRYKIIEKKQPVAFWCNPISGHNTLYWYLQNLGQGPELLIRYENEEAVDDSQLPKDRFSAERLKGVDSTLKIQPAELGDSAVYLCASSLVGVTDTQYFGPGTRLTVL.

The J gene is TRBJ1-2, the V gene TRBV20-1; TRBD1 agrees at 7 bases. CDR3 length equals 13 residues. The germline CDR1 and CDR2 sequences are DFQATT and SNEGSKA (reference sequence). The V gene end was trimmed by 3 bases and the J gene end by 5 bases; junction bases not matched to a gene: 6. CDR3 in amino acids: CSASPGQYYGYTF. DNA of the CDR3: TGCAGTGCTAGTCCGGGACAGTATTATGGCTACACCTTC.

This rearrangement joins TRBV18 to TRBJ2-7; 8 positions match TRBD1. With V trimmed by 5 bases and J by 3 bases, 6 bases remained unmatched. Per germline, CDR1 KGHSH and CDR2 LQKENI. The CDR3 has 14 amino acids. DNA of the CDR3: TGTGCCAGCTCATTACCGGGACAGGACTACGAGCAGTACTTC. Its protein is CASSLPGQDYEQYF.

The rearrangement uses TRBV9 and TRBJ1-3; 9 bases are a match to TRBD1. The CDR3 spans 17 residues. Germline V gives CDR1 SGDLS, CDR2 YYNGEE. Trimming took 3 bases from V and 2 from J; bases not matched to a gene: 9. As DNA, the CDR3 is TGTGCCAGCAGCGGACGAACAGGACAGGGGACTGGAAACACCATATATTTT. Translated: CASSGRTGQGTGNTIYF.

This CDR3 reads CASSPFGATNEKLFF. The CDR3 DNA is TGTGCCAGCAGCCCCTTCGGGGCAACTAATGAAAAACTGTTTTTT. The genes are TRBV7-9 and TRBJ1-4, with unresolved D. Trimming took 5 bases from V and 0 from J, leaving 10 bases between them. The germline V gene has CDR1 SEHNR and CDR2 FQNEAQ (reference sequence). The CDR3 runs 15 residues.

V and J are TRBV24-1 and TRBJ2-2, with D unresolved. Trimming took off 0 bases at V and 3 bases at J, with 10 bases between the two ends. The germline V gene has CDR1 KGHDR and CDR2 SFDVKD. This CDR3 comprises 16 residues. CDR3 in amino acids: CATSDLHRRDTGELFF. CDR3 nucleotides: TGTGCCACCAGTGATTTGCATAGACGGGACACCGGGGAGCTGTTTTTT.